This T cell receptor (beta chain) is from a study of shared clonotypes between healthy human individuals. Points from the study as a whole: Having only a few donors restricted how much genetic and exposure-history diversity was captured.

In regard to this clone: Its antigen is currently unknown.

Genomic DNA from each subset was divided evenly over several immunoSEQ plates. The data were produced by immunoSEQ multiplex PCR, yet TCRdb's version contains in-frame clones alone and is incomplete. The table lists 900,000 to 1,200,000 clones, 75% to 85% of them singletons, with roughly 0.57% in the top ten. The CDR3 is 15 residues long. Trimming took 0 bases from V and 0 from J, leaving 9 bases between them. Germline lookup yields CDR1 SGHRS and CDR2 YFSETQ. The J gene is TRBJ1-1, the V gene TRBV5-1; D uncertain. The sequencing input was memory CD4+ T cells from PBMCs. The subset denotes: CD45RA-negative fraction. This clonotype was sampled from a young man in good health. Some clones in this sample may be carry-over from other donors' samples. This chain's CDR3 is CASSLGLNMNTEAFF. CDR3 nucleotides: TGCGCCAGCAGCTTGGGGCTTAACATGAACACTGAAGCTTTCTTT. Full variable domain (remainder filled in from reference TRBV5-1 and TRBJ1-1): KAGVTQTPRYLIKTRGQQVTLSCSPISGHRSVSWYQQTPGQGLQFLFEYFSETQRNKGNFPGRFSGRQFSNSRSEMNVSTLELGDSALYLCASSLGLNMNTEAFFGQGTRLTVV.